Following are 18 T cell receptor beta chains from one sample sequenced in a study of identical twins (TCRdb year 2016). Library construction relied on 5' RACE. Sequencing instrument: Illumina HiSeq 2000. TCRdb reworked the public reads: Q25 trimming with fastp, MiXCR clone assembly, productive beta chains retained. Every distinct CDR3 protein forms one entry, paired with its most common genes and DNA. A total of roughly 480,000 distinct CDR3 sequences appear in this sample, approximately 24% of them only once. About 2.7% of the sample is taken by the ten largest. This sample also appeared in a second study, on T cells expressing NK-cell markers.

The sample was CD4+ T cells sorted from blood. The source is a woman aged 18-29 years in good health.

This clonotype was seen more than once but under ten times. The chain recombines TRBV6-2 or TRBV6-3 with TRBJ2-7; D may be TRBD1 or TRBD2 (5 bases each). The germline V and J ends were trimmed by 7 bases and 1 base, with 14 bases remaining between them. The CDR3 contains 14 residues. CDR1 and CDR2 from the germline V gene are MNHEY and SVGEGT. The chain's CDR3 is CASKPGTKSYEQYF. The CDR3 nucleotides read TGTGCCAGCAAGCCAGGGACCAAATCCTACGAGCAGTACTTC.

The chain employs TRBV9 and TRBJ2-3, with D uncertain. The CDR3 contains 15 residues. CDR1 is SGDLS, CDR2 YYNGEE, per germline. V was cut by 4 bases and J by 4 bases, with 16 bases left in between. The CDR3 region has the DNA TGTGCCAGCAGCCCAGAGGAAAGGGCATCAGATACGCAGTATTTT. Its protein product is CASSPEERASDTQYF.

The chain combines TRBV9 with TRBJ2-3, with 10 positions matching TRBD2. This CDR3 spans 15 amino acids. Germline V gene sequence: CDR1 SGDLS, CDR2 YYNGEE. J lost 6 bases, V lost 3 bases, and 7 bases had no gene match. The CDR3 DNA follows: TGTGCCAGCAGCGGGAGACTAGCGGGTGGGGATACGCAGTATTTT. Its protein is CASSGRLAGGDTQYF.

The V and J genes are TRBV5-1 and TRBJ2-3; 8 bases agree with TRBD2. Germline-derived CDR1 and CDR2 are SGHRS and YFSETQ. The CDR3 length is 16 residues. Unmatched junction bases numbered 8, after V lost 2 bases and J lost 3 bases. CDR3 amino acids: CASSLLVSGGTDTQYF. In DNA form, the CDR3 reads TGCGCCAGCAGCTTACTGGTCAGCGGGGGAACAGATACGCAGTATTTT.

This clonotype appeared a few times. The CDR3 loop is CASSPGTGNTGELFF. CDR3 nucleotide sequence: TGTGCCAGCAGCCCCGGGACGGGAAACACCGGGGAGCTGTTTTTT. The rearrangement joins TRBV12-3 or TRBV12-4 to TRBJ2-2; perhaps D is TRBD1 or TRBD2 (5 bases each). V was shortened by 6 bases and J by 2 bases, with 13 bases between the two germline ends. The CDR3 covers 15 residues.

This clonotype was counted a few times. The chain links TRBV7-2 to TRBJ2-1; TRBD1 aligns across 10 bases. Germline V lookup: CDR1 SGHTA, CDR2 FQGNSA. The CDR3 spans 21 residues. Unmatched junction bases numbered 16, after V lost 2 bases and J lost 0 bases. The chain's CDR3 is CASSLPALHRDRGYSYNEQFF. In DNA, the CDR3 is TGTGCCAGCAGCTTACCGGCTCTCCACCGGGACAGGGGTTACTCCTACAATGAGCAGTTCTTC.

This clonotype has a single count. The rearrangement joins TRBV7-9 to TRBJ1-2, with 8 bases matching TRBD1. Germline V gives CDR1 SEHNR, CDR2 FQNEAQ (reference sequence). V was clipped by 5 bases and J by 5 bases; unmatched bases: 16. The CDR3 is 17 amino acids. In DNA, the CDR3 is TGTGCCAGCAGCCAATCGGGCGCAGGGGGCGGTAAATATGGCTACACCTTC. Translation: CASSQSGAGGGKYGYTF.

The rearrangement uses TRBV3-1 and TRBJ2-3; 10 bases are a match to TRBD2. The CDR3 consists of 18 residues. CDR1 is LGHDT, CDR2 YNNKEL, per germline (reference sequence). With 0 bases clipped from V and 3 bases from J, the junction kept 9 bases outside the gene matches. CDR3 residues: CASSQDTLAGVITDTQYF. In nucleotides, the CDR3 is TGTGCCAGCAGCCAAGATACCCTAGCGGGAGTGATAACAGATACGCAGTATTTT.

This clonotype appeared many times. The chain is built from TRBV12-3 or TRBV12-4 and TRBJ1-5; a weak D match, TRBD1 (5 bases). Trimming shortened V by 4 bases and J by 0 bases, and 13 bases separated the two germline ends. The length of the CDR3 is 16 residues. The CDR3 is CASSYWGSDSNQPQHF. The CDR3 coding sequence is TGTGCCAGCAGTTATTGGGGCTCCGATAGCAATCAGCCCCAGCATTTT.

This chain joins TRBV5-1 and TRBJ2-7; the match to TRBD2 covers 10 bases. This CDR3 is built from 13 residues. The V gene's germline CDR1 is SGHRS and CDR2 YFSETQ. The V segment lost 5 bases and the J segment 6 bases; nucleotides outside the gene matches: 5. CDR3 nucleotide sequence: TGCGCCAGCAGTGGGACTAGCGAAAGCGAGCAGTACTTC. Its protein product is CASSGTSESEQYF.

The chain is built from TRBV11-2 and TRBJ2-3, with 9 bases aligning to TRBD2. Germline trimming cut 4 bases from V and 8 bases from J; bases unmatched to any gene: 10. The CDR3 consists of 15 residues. Germline-derived CDR1 and CDR2 are SGHAT and FQNNGV. CDR3 bases: TGTGCCAGCAGCTCGGCTAGCGGGGCTCTAATTACGCAGTATTTT. This codes for CASSSASGALITQYF.

This chain connects TRBV9 to TRBJ2-3, with unresolved D. This CDR3 comprises 15 residues. V lost 0 bases to trimming and J lost 0 bases, with 8 bases between them. Looked up from germline, CDR1 is SGDLS and CDR2 is YYNGEE. The CDR3 sequence: CASSVGGSSTDTQYF. DNA for the CDR3: TGTGCCAGCAGCGTAGGGGGTTCTAGCACAGATACGCAGTATTTT.

The sample holds a few counts of this clonotype. J is TRBJ2-3 and V is TRBV9, with D tentatively TRBD2 (6 bases). Germline loops: CDR1 SGDLS, CDR2 YYNGEE. The CDR3 consists of 14 residues. V lost 0 bases and J lost 6, with 11 bases in between. CDR3 in amino acids: CASSVGGGSDTQYF. In DNA, the CDR3 is TGTGCCAGCAGCGTAGGTGGGGGGAGTGATACGCAGTATTTT.

This clonotype was counted between two and nine times. The junction shows a germline mismatch at one end, possibly a read error. The chain combines TRBV7-2 with TRBJ2-7, with D hard to call. CDR1 is SGHTA and CDR2 is FQGNSA in the germline V gene. The CDR3 consists of 12 residues. CDR3 DNA sequence: TGTGCCAGCAGGTTAGATGCCGCCGAGCAGTACTTC. This translates into CASRLDAAEQYF.

This clonotype occurred a few times. CDR3 region: CASRSTGAFTEAFF. The CDR3, as DNA: TGTGCCAGCCGCTCGACAGGGGCTTTCACTGAAGCTTTCTTT. The chain carries TRBV7-8 and TRBJ1-1; 8 nucleotides agree with TRBD1. The trim removed 8 bases at V and 4 bases at J, leaving 9 bases unmatched. This CDR3 is 14 amino acids long. Germline assignment: CDR1 SGHVS and CDR2 FQNEAQ.

The chain links TRBV9 to TRBJ1-1, with D perhaps TRBD1 (6 bases). CDR1 and CDR2 from the germline V gene are SGDLS and YYNGEE. There are 14 residues in the CDR3. V was clipped by 4 bases and J by 7 bases, with 17 bases between them. CDR3 region: CASSTHLEGGEAFF. DNA of the CDR3: TGTGCCAGCAGCACGCACCTGGAAGGGGGTGAAGCTTTCTTT.

The chain recombines TRBV11-3 with TRBJ2-3; D gene uncertain. CDR1 and CDR2 (germline): SGHNT, YENEEA. This CDR3 contains 10 residues. V was trimmed by 5 bases and J by 7 bases, leaving 4 bases between them. CDR3 in amino acids: CASSKNTQYF. CDR3 sequence (DNA): TGTGCCAGCAGCAAAAATACGCAGTATTTT. Full variable domain (outside the CDR3, taken from reference TRBV11-3 and TRBJ2-3): EAGVVQSPRYKIIEKKQPVAFWCNPISGHNTLYWYLQNLGQGPELLIRYENEEAVDDSQLPKDRFSAERLKGVDSTLKIQPAELGDSAVYLCASSKNTQYFGPGTRLTVL.

This clonotype was picked up a small number of times. The genes are TRBV12-3 or TRBV12-4 and TRBJ1-4; the match to TRBD1 covers 7 bases. This CDR3 spans 14 amino acids. The ends lost 6 bases at V and 4 bases at J; junction bases unmatched: 5. The CDR3 DNA follows: TGTGCCAGCAGCAAGGGGACAGATAATGAAAAACTGTTTTTT. Its translation: CASSKGTDNEKLFF.